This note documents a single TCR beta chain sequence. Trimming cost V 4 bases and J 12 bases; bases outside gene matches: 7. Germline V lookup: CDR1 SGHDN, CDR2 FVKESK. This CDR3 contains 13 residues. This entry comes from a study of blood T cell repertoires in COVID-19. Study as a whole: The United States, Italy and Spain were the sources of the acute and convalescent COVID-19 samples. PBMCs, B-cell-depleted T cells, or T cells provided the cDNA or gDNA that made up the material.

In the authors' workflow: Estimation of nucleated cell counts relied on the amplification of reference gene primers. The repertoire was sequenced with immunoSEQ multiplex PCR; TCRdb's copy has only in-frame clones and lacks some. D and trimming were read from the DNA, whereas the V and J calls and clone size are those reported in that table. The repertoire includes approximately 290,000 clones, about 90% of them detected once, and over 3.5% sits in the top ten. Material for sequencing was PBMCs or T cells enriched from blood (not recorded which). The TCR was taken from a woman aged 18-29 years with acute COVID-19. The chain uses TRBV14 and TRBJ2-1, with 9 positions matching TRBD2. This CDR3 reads CASSRVAGESQFF. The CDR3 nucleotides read TGTGCCAGCAGCCGAGTAGCGGGAGAGTCGCAGTTCTTC.